This T cell receptor (beta chain) stems from a study of T cells in Graves' hyperthyroidism and ophthalmopathy. A roughly 9.3 ml volume of fresh peripheral blood provided the PBMCs. This clonotype was counted ten times or more. Amplification targeted TCR beta CDR3 regions from RNA transcripts. Carried out on the TCR CDR3, a first-round RT-PCR used the HTBI primer set. MiXCR, applied by TCRdb to the multiplex PCR reads, yields one record per CDR3 protein. The sample yields approximately 590,000 distinct CDR3 sequences, about a sixth seen once. Trimming took 8 bases from V and 2 from J; bases not matched to a gene: 2. Germline V gives CDR1 MNHEY, CDR2 SMNVEV (reference sequence). The CDR3 covers 12 residues.

The sequence was obtained from a woman aged 30 to 39 with Graves' hyperthyroidism. The chain links TRBV27 to TRBJ2-7, with 8 bases aligning to TRBD2. The sequenced sample was blood. CDR3 DNA sequence: TGTGCCAGCGGACTAGCCGCCTACGAGCAGTACTTC. Its protein is CASGLAAYEQYF.